Listed here are 18 T cell receptor beta chains from one sample, sequenced in a study of blood T cell repertoires in COVID-19 (dated by TCRdb to the early 2020s). Receptor amplification or capture employed the immunoSEQ multiplex PCR assay. TCRdb holds this immuneACCESS table with in-frame rearrangements only. Some clones are missing; in checked studies, unresolved V genes explain under half, and the rest has no known cause. Here the sample has tens of thousands of clones; approximately 67% occur a single time. Jointly, the top ten make up 17% of the sample. What was sequenced was peripheral blood. These receptors were obtained from a human donor in a cohort sampled during active COVID-19.

The chain has TRBV29-1 and TRBJ2-3, with D perhaps TRBD2 (5 bases). The CDR3 length is 12 residues. CDR1 is SQVTM, CDR2 ANQGSEA, per germline. Trimming left V 4 bases short and J 8 bases short, with 13 bases between. Here the CDR3 reads CSVAPTSITQYF. In DNA form, the CDR3 reads TGCAGCGTTGCCCCTACTAGTATTACGCAGTATTTT.

The chain joins TRBV5-4 to TRBJ2-1, with TRBD2 matching over 11 bases. The CDR3 has 17 residues. CDR1 is SGHNT and CDR2 is YYREEE in the germline V gene (reference sequence). Trimming took 4 bases from V and 2 from J; bases not matched to a gene: 8. CDR3 protein: CASSIHSGGVTYNEQFF. Here the CDR3 DNA reads TGTGCCAGCAGCATCCATAGCGGGGGGGTTACCTACAATGAGCAGTTCTTC. Full variable domain (missing parts from reference TRBV5-4 and TRBJ2-1): ETGVTQSPTHLIKTRGQQVTLRCSSQSGHNTVSWYQQALGQGPQFIFQYYREEENGRGNFPPRFSGLQFPNYSSELNVNALELDDSALYLCASSIHSGGVTYNEQFFGPGTRLTVL.

The CDR3 here is CASSPSTGGGETQYF. CDR3 nucleotide sequence: TGTGCCAGCAGCCCCTCGACAGGGGGCGGAGAGACCCAGTACTTC. V is TRBV5-4 and J is TRBJ2-5, with 10 bases fitting TRBD1. Unmatched junction bases numbered 7, after V lost 4 bases and J lost 4 bases. CDR3 length: 15 amino acids. CDR1 is SGHNT, CDR2 YYREEE, per germline (reference sequence).

The J gene is TRBJ1-2, the V gene TRBV6-5; D is ambiguous. Trimming removed 7 bases at V and 8 bases at J, with 17 bases between. Per germline, CDR1 MNHEY and CDR2 SVGAGI. The CDR3 loop spans 13 amino acids. CDR3 sequence (DNA): TGTGCCAGCACCCGAGGCTCTTTCTACGGCTACACCTTC. Residues: CASTRGSFYGYTF.

This sequence joins TRBV7-7 and TRBJ2-6; weak D call: TRBD2 (5 bases). CDR1 is SSHAT and CDR2 is FNYEAQ in the germline V gene (reference sequence). This CDR3 contains 17 residues. V was shortened by 2 bases and J by 4 bases, with 15 bases between the two germline ends. CDR3 nucleotide sequence: TGTGCCAGCAGCTTACCCGGGAATGTAAAGGGGGCCAACGTCCTGACTTTC. Its translation: CASSLPGNVKGANVLTF.

This clone was seen only a few times. The CDR3 DNA follows: TGTGCCAGCAGCTTGACCCCAGATAGCAATCAGCCCCAGCATTTT. It codes for CASSLTPDSNQPQHF. The genes are TRBV5-6 and TRBJ1-5; D remains unclear. The V and J ends lost 1 base and 0 bases respectively, with 8 bases between them. The CDR3 consists of 15 residues. In germline, CDR1 is SGHDT, CDR2 YYEEEE.

CDR3 protein: CASSLEGRGLTLYEQYF. In DNA, the CDR3 is TGTGCCAGCAGCTTAGAGGGGAGGGGACTTACCCTCTACGAGCAGTACTTC. The rearrangement uses TRBV7-9 and TRBJ2-7, with 7 bases that match TRBD2. Looked up from germline, CDR1 is SEHNR and CDR2 is FQNEAQ (reference sequence). This CDR3 is 17 amino acids long. J gave up 3 bases and V 1 base, and 12 bases lay outside the gene matches. Together with reference TRBV7-9 and TRBJ2-7, the CDR3 gives the full variable domain: DTGVSQNPRHKITKRGQNVTFRCDPISEHNRLYWYRQTLGQGPEFLTYFQNEAQLEKSRLLSDRFSAERPKGSFSTLEIQRTEQGDSAMYLCASSLEGRGLTLYEQYFGPGTRLTVT.

This chain links TRBV28 with TRBJ2-5; TRBD2 matches 7 bases. With 2 bases clipped from V and 4 bases from J, the junction kept 4 bases outside the gene matches. This CDR3 spans 14 amino acids. The germline gives CDR1 MDHEN, CDR2 SYDVKM. CDR3 in DNA: TGTGCCAGCAGTTTAGCGGGAGTCCTAGAGACCCAGTACTTC. Translating gives CASSLAGVLETQYF. The full variable domain, rest sourced from reference TRBV28 and TRBJ2-5, is DVKVTQSSRYLVKRTGEKVFLECVQDMDHENMFWYRQDPGLGLRLIYFSYDVKMKEKGDIPEGYSVSREKKERFSLILESASTNQTSMYLCASSLAGVLETQYFGPGTRLLVL.

This clone is judged large. The chain joins TRBV5-5 to TRBJ1-2; tentatively, D is TRBD1 (6 bases). Germline CDR1 is SGHKS and CDR2 is YYEKEE (reference sequence). This CDR3 has 15 residues. V lost 1 base, J lost 8 bases, and 18 bases lay in between. The CDR3 nucleotides are TGTGCCAGCAGCTTGCTCGGGCAGGGGAGTGGAGGCTACACCTTC. Amino acids: CASSLLGQGSGGYTF. The whole variable domain, filled in from reference TRBV5-5 and TRBJ1-2, reads DAGVTQSPTHLIKTRGQQVTLRCSPISGHKSVSWYQQVLGQGPQFIFQYYEKEERGRGNFPDRFSARQFPNYSSELNVNALLLGDSALYLCASSLLGQGSGGYTFGSGTRLTVV.

The genes are TRBV2 and TRBJ1-5, with a tentative D call TRBD1 (6 bases). This CDR3 is 14 amino acids long. CDR1 is SNHLY and CDR2 is FYNNEI in the germline V gene. The V and J ends lost 6 bases and 0 bases respectively, with 9 bases between them. The CDR3 DNA sequence: TGTGCCAGCAGCGGGACAATTAGCAATCAGCCCCAGCATTTT. Its translation: CASSGTISNQPQHF.

The chain recombines TRBV6-6 with TRBJ2-7, with 10 bases aligning to TRBD2. Germline lookup yields CDR1 MNHNY and CDR2 SVGAGI (reference sequence). Trimming took 4 bases from V and 4 from J; bases not matched to a gene: 7. The length of the CDR3 is 15 residues. As DNA, the CDR3 is TGTGCCAGCAGTTTCCCTAGCGGGAGTCGGTACGAGCAGTACTTC. Translating gives CASSFPSGSRYEQYF.

This clone was seen a handful of times. The J gene is TRBJ1-1, the V gene TRBV18, with 7 bases aligning to TRBD1. Germline V gene data show CDR1 as KGHSH and CDR2 as LQKENI. This CDR3 region has 14 residues. With 3 bases clipped from V and 5 bases from J, the junction kept 6 bases outside the gene matches. CDR3 nucleotide sequence: TGTGCCAGCTCACCGCAACAGGGGCGGACTGAAGCTTTCTTT. This encodes CASSPQQGRTEAFF. Full variable domain (missing parts from reference TRBV18 and TRBJ1-1): NAGVMQNPRHLVRRRGQEARLRCSPMKGHSHVYWYRQLPEEGLKFMVYLQKENIIDESGMPKERFSAEFPKEGPSILRIQQVVRGDSAAYFCASSPQQGRTEAFFGQGTRLTVV.

The chain employs TRBV5-6 and TRBJ2-7; 9 bases map to TRBD2. Germline assignment: CDR1 SGHDT and CDR2 YYEEEE. V was pared by 0 bases and J by 5 bases, with 6 bases of the junction left unmatched. This CDR3 region has 15 residues. The CDR3: CASSLAGVAGDEQYF. For the CDR3, the DNA is TGTGCCAGCAGCTTGGCCGGGGTAGCGGGAGACGAGCAGTACTTC.

The chain combines TRBV28 with TRBJ1-6, with 7 nucleotides matching TRBD1. This CDR3 has 15 residues. J lost 7 bases, V lost 2 bases, and 5 bases had no gene match. Germline V gives CDR1 MDHEN, CDR2 SYDVKM. CDR3 residues: CASSLVGTENSPLHF. CDR3 coding DNA: TGTGCCAGCAGTTTAGTGGGGACAGAGAATTCACCCCTCCACTTT. Drawing the rest from reference TRBV28 and TRBJ1-6, the complete variable domain is DVKVTQSSRYLVKRTGEKVFLECVQDMDHENMFWYRQDPGLGLRLIYFSYDVKMKEKGDIPEGYSVSREKKERFSLILESASTNQTSMYLCASSLVGTENSPLHFGNGTRLTVT.

This clone appeared a few times. The V call is TRBV19, the J call TRBJ2-7; D is uncertain. This CDR3 comprises 13 residues. Germline CDR1 LNHDA, CDR2 SQIVND (reference sequence). Trimming left V 8 bases short and J 1 base short, with 12 bases between. Here the CDR3 DNA reads TGTGCCAGTGGCCTGACTCCATCCTACGAGCAGTACTTC. As protein: CASGLTPSYEQYF. The whole variable domain, remainder taken from reference TRBV19 and TRBJ2-7, is DGGITQSPKYLFRKEGQNVTLSCEQNLNHDAMYWYRQDPGQGLRLIYYSQIVNDFQKGDIAEGYSVSREKKESFPLTVTSAQKNPTAFYLCASGLTPSYEQYFGPGTRLTVT.

This clone was detected once. This chain links TRBV3-1 (or the pseudogene TRBV3-2) with TRBJ1-3; D not resolved. This CDR3 comprises 16 residues. V was shortened by 1 base and J by 5 bases, with 15 bases between the two germline ends. The germline V gene encodes CDR1 LGHDT and CDR2 YNNKEL (reference sequence). The CDR3 spells CASSQGTRGTRNTIYF. CDR3 DNA: TGTGCCAGCAGCCAAGGAACCCGAGGCACTAGAAACACCATATATTTT.

This clone has ten or more counts. The gene calls are TRBV19 and TRBJ2-4; D is undetermined. Germline V gene lookup returns CDR1 LNHDA and CDR2 SQIVND (reference sequence). With 1 base removed from V and 0 bases from J, the gap between germline ends came to 16 bases. The CDR3 has 18 residues. The CDR3 nucleotides read TGTGCCAGTAGTATAGCTACAGCCGCTAATGCAGCCAAAAACATTCAGTACTTC. It codes for CASSIATAANAAKNIQYF.

This chain links TRBV6-6 with TRBJ2-3, with TRBD1 identical over 8 bases. Trimming cost V 0 bases and J 3 bases; bases outside gene matches: 2. The CDR3 runs 15 residues. CDR1 is MNHNY and CDR2 is SVGAGI in the germline V gene (reference sequence). This chain's CDR3 is CASSYSRTGTDTQYF. In DNA, the CDR3 is TGTGCCAGCAGTTACTCGAGGACAGGGACAGATACGCAGTATTTT.